This TCR beta chain came from a study of response to subunit inactivated influenza vaccine. This clonotype was detected many times. Its antigen is not identified. Via MiXCR, TCRdb re-called the RT-PCR reads, giving one row per CDR3 protein. Of about 700,000 distinct CDR3 sequences listed, 15% to 19% are singletons. Study-wide points: The authors suggested that few new T cells are recruited per seasonal influenza vaccination.

This clonotype originated in a man aged 50 or older who received an inactivated influenza vaccine. This material consisted of PBMCs from blood, taken 11 to 12 days after vaccination.

The chain's CDR3 is CASSSAGAGYEQYF. The CDR3, as DNA: TGTGCCAGCAGCTCCGCGGGGGCTGGGTACGAGCAGTACTTC. The chain has TRBV9 and TRBJ2-7; perhaps TRBD2 as D (7 bases). The ends were cut back, 4 bases at V and 4 bases at J, with 15 bases in the middle. The CDR3 extends over 14 amino acids. Looked up from germline, CDR1 is SGDLS and CDR2 is YYNGEE.